A single sample gave rise to the 12 T cell receptor beta chains below, sequenced in a study of CD8+ T cells in alopecia areata. RNA extraction was followed by reverse transcription into cDNA, which acted as the sequencing template. Assay used: immunoSEQ multiplex PCR; TCRdb lists only in-frame clones, some missing. The sample yields about 6,900 clones, around 70% seen once. Described treatment: oral pan-JAK inhibitor, 5-10 mg twice daily. The investigators collected lesional scalp punch biopsies and peripheral blood from alopecia areata patients. The input for sequencing was skin, taken at week 4, from a patient treated with tofacitinib. The source of these receptors is a human donor with alopecia areata.

J is TRBJ2-7 and V is TRBV10-3; D unclear. The CDR3 covers 13 residues. With 6 bases removed from V and 5 bases from J, the gap between germline ends came to 14 bases. CDR1 is ENHRY and CDR2 is SYGVKD in the germline V gene. The CDR3 is CAISLESGNEQYF. DNA of the CDR3: TGTGCCATCAGCTTGGAATCTGGGAACGAGCAGTACTTC.

The V and J genes are TRBV29-1 and TRBJ1-1; D remains ambiguous. This CDR3 has 14 residues. The germline V gene encodes CDR1 SQVTM and CDR2 ANQGSEA. V was pared by 1 base and J by 4 bases, with 13 bases between. The CDR3 sequence: CSVEVGYLSTEAFF. Here the CDR3 DNA reads TGCAGCGTTGAAGTTGGGTACCTCTCCACTGAAGCTTTCTTT.

V is TRBV7-9 and J is TRBJ2-1; 9 bases line up with TRBD1. CDR3 size: 16 residues. The ends lost 3 bases at V and 5 bases at J; junction bases unmatched: 8. From germline, CDR1 is SEHNR and CDR2 FQNEAQ (reference sequence). CDR3 sequence: CASSFPGQGTHNEQFF. The CDR3 nucleotides are TGTGCCAGCAGCTTTCCCGGACAGGGGACCCACAATGAGCAGTTCTTC.

V usage is TRBV9 and J usage is TRBJ1-1; D not resolved. Germline CDR1 reads SGDLS; CDR2 reads YYNGEE. The CDR3 is 13 amino acids. V lost 0 bases and J lost 2, with 5 bases in between. The CDR3 loop is CASSVEVNTEAFF. The DNA of the CDR3 is TGTGCCAGCAGCGTAGAAGTAAACACTGAAGCTTTCTTT.

The chain links TRBV4-1 to TRBJ1-2; D unresolved. In germline, CDR1 is MGHRA, CDR2 YSYEKL. The CDR3 loop spans 15 amino acids. Trimming removed 0 bases at V and 4 bases at J, with 12 bases between. CDR3 residues: CASSQDRPASYGYTF. The CDR3 DNA sequence: TGCGCCAGCAGCCAAGATCGGCCGGCTAGCTATGGCTACACCTTC.

Only a few counts were recorded for this clone. The DNA is left out, because the CDR3 cannot be placed on it with certainty; the CDR3 is given as TCRdb lists it. This chain connects TRBV12-5 to TRBJ1-2. The CDR3 sequence runs 11 residues, both termini included. Per germline, CDR1 LGHNT and CDR2 FRNRAP. This chain's CDR3 is CASGSVRGYTF.

J is TRBJ2-1 and V is TRBV5-1, with 9 bases fitting TRBD2. Germline CDR1 reads SGHRS; CDR2 reads YFSETQ. After removal of 4 bases from V and 3 bases from J, the junction contained 8 bases not matched to a gene. The CDR3 totals 16 residues. In DNA form, the CDR3 reads TGCGCCAGCAGCGCTACCCTGACTAGCGGCTACAATGAGCAGTTCTTC. It codes for CASSATLTSGYNEQFF. The full variable domain, in which reference TRBV5-1 and TRBJ2-1 provide the parts outside the CDR3, is KAGVTQTPRYLIKTRGQQVTLSCSPISGHRSVSWYQQTPGQGLQFLFEYFSETQRNKGNFPGRFSGRQFSNSRSEMNVSTLELGDSALYLCASSATLTSGYNEQFFGPGTRLTVL.

The genes are TRBV7-2 and TRBJ1-5; possible D gene TRBD1, 5 bases. Germline CDR1 SGHTA, CDR2 FQGNSA. The CDR3 length is 16 residues. Trimming left V 1 base short and J 2 bases short, with 12 bases between. CDR3 DNA sequence: TGTGCCAGCAGCTTAGGGGACGCCTTTGGCAATCAGCCCCAGCATTTT. It is translated as CASSLGDAFGNQPQHF.

This rearrangement joins TRBV18 to TRBJ1-1; possibly TRBD1 for D (5 bases). This CDR3 has 15 amino acids. The V end lost 0 bases, the J end lost 4 bases, and 12 bases lay between the germline ends. CDR1 is KGHSH and CDR2 is LQKENI in the germline V gene. DNA of the CDR3: TGTGCCAGCTCACCACCCCGGGACCTGTTCACTGAAGCTTTCTTT. Amino acid sequence: CASSPPRDLFTEAFF.

The CDR3 nucleotides are TGCGCCAGCAGCGCGACTGGAGGTCCCTACGAGCAGTACTTC. Its protein is CASSATGGPYEQYF. The rearrangement uses TRBV5-1 and TRBJ2-7; weak D call: TRBD2 (5 bases). Germline CDR1 SGHRS, CDR2 YFSETQ. V shed 4 bases and J shed 2 bases, with 13 bases lying between them. CDR3 length: 14 residues.

The genes are TRBV7-3 and TRBJ2-2; TRBD2 might be the D (6 bases). The CDR3 totals 14 residues. V was clipped by 6 bases and J by 2 bases, with 10 bases between them. Per the germline V gene, CDR1 is SGHTA and CDR2 is FQGTGA. The chain's CDR3 is CASRSGPNTGELFF. The CDR3, as DNA: TGTGCCAGCAGGAGCGGGCCTAACACCGGGGAGCTGTTTTTT.

This rearrangement joins TRBV25-1 to TRBJ2-1, with D perhaps given as TRBD1 or TRBD2 (5 bases each). Between the trimmed V and J ends, which lost 11 bases and 5 bases, there was a span of 16 bases. CDR3 length equals 13 residues. Germline V CDR1 and CDR2: MGHDK, SYGVNS. In DNA form, the CDR3 reads TGTGCCGGCGCACCGGGGACGAACAATGAGCAGTTCTTC. Residues: CAGAPGTNNEQFF.